This TCR beta chain was identified during a study of CD8+ T cells in alopecia areata. Germline assignment: CDR1 SGHTA and CDR2 FQGNSA. This CDR3 is 15 amino acids long. Trimming shortened V by 3 bases and J by 8 bases, and 16 bases separated the two germline ends. As the sequencing template, cDNA was produced by extracting RNA and reverse transcribing it. Sequenced by immunoSEQ multiplex PCR; TCRdb stores in-frame clones only, minus some. The sample comprises 110,000 to 150,000 clones, less than 75% of which are singletons, and 36% rests with the top ten. The sequenced sample was CD8+ T cells sorted from blood. The chain links TRBV7-2 to TRBJ2-2; tentatively, D is TRBD1 or TRBD2 (6 bases each). The TCR was taken from a human donor in good health. CDR3 sequence: CASSLVPGALGELFF. Here the CDR3 DNA reads TGTGCCAGCAGCTTGGTTCCGGGGGCGTTAGGGGAGCTGTTTTTT.